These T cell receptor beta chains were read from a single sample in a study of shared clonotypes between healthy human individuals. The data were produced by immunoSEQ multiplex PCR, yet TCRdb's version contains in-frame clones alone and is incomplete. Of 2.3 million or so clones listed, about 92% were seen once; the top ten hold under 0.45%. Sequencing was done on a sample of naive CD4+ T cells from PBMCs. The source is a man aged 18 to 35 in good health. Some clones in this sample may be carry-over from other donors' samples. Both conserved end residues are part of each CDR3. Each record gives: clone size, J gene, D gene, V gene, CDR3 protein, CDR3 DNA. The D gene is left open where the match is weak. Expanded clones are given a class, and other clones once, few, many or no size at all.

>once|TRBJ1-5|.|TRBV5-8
CASSENQPQHF
TGTGCCAGCAGCGAAAATCAGCCCCAGCATTTT
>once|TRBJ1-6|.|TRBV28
CASNLPRTANSPLHF
TGTGCCAGCAACCTACCACGGACGGCGAATTCACCCCTCCACTTT
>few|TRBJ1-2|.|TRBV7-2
CASSPGSGPYGYTF
TGTGCCAGCAGCCCCGGGTCGGGACCCTATGGCTACACCTTC
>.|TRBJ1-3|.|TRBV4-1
CASSQGLAGQSGNTIYF
TGCGCCAGCAGCCAAGGCCTAGCGGGACAATCTGGAAACACCATATATTTT
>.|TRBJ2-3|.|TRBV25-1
CASRSRNSRGTDTQYF
TGTGCCAGCAGGAGCCGGAACTCTCGGGGTACAGATACGCAGTATTTT
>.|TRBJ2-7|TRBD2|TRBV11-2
CASSQTSGSTITLGYF
TGTGCCAGCAGCCAAACTAGCGGGAGTACCATTACCCTAGGGTACTTC
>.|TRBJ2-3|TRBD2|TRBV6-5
CASRERESTDTQYF
TGTGCCAGCAGGGAGCGGGAAAGCACAGATACGCAGTATTTT
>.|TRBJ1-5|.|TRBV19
CASTDPGVSQPQHF
TGTGCCAGTACTGACCCAGGGGTGAGTCAGCCCCAGCATTTT
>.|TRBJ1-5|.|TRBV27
CASGQPFVYVSNQPQHF
TGTGCCAGCGGACAGCCGTTCGTCTACGTTAGCAATCAGCCCCAGCATTTT
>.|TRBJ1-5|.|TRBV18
CASSPGGRQPQHF
TGTGCCAGCTCACCAGGGGGAAGGCAGCCCCAGCATTTT
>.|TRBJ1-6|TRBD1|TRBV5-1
CASSLVVGGHPTNNSPLHF
TGCGCCAGCAGCTTGGTAGTAGGGGGCCACCCGACGAATAATTCACCCCTCCACTTT
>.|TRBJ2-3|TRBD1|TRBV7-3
CASSPKVSTGIGSDTQYF
TGTGCCAGCAGCCCCAAGGTCTCGACAGGGATCGGGTCCGATACGCAGTATTTT
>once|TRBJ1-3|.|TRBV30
CAWSVSGNTIYF
TGTGCCTGGAGTGTTTCAGGAAACACCATATATTTT
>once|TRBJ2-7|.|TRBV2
CASSGLPLDEQYF
TGTGCCAGCAGCGGTCTCCCTTTGGACGAGCAGTACTTC
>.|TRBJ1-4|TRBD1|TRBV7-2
CASSLRQGGKLFF
TGTGCCAGCAGCTTGAGACAGGGGGGAAAACTGTTTTTT
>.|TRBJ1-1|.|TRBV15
CATRRDRVSTEAFF
TGTGCCACCAGAAGAGATAGGGTTTCCACTGAAGCTTTCTTT
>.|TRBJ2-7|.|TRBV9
CASSAEKATYEQYF
TGTGCCAGCAGCGCAGAAAAAGCGACCTACGAGCAGTACTTC
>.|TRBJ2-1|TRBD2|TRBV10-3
CAISESSGQQFF
TGTGCCATCAGTGAATCTAGCGGCCAGCAGTTCTTC
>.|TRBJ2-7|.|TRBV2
CASGVDSSYEQYF
TGTGCCAGTGGGGTGGACAGCTCCTACGAGCAGTACTTC
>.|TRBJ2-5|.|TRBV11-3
CASSLGPPTATQYF
TGTGCCAGCAGCTTAGGCCCCCCCACTGCGACCCAGTACTTC
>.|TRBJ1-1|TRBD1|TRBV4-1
CASSQVPGTVNTEAFF
TGCGCCAGCAGCCAAGTCCCCGGGACAGTGAACACTGAAGCTTTCTTT
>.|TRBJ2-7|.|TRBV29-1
CSVGTGNYEQYF
TGCAGCGTTGGAACAGGGAACTACGAGCAGTACTTC
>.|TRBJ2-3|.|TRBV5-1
CASSPGSTDTQYF
TGCGCCAGCAGCCCGGGATCTACAGATACGCAGTATTTT
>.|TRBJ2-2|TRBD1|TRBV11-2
CASSLERQGYTGELFF
TGTGCCAGCAGCTTAGAGCGACAGGGCTACACCGGGGAGCTGTTTTTT
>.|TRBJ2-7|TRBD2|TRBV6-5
CASRLAGGGLEQYF
TGTGCCAGCAGGTTAGCGGGAGGGGGGCTCGAGCAGTACTTC
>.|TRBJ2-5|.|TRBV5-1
CASSFRGETQYF
TGCGCCAGCAGCTTCAGGGGAGAGACCCAGTACTTC
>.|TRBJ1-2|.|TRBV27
CASTERHGYTF
TGTGCCAGCACCGAGAGGCACGGCTACACCTTC
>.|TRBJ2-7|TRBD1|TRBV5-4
CASSLQQGSEQYF
TGTGCCAGCAGCTTGCAACAGGGGAGTGAGCAGTACTTC
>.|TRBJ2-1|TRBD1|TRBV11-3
CASSSTTAGTGYNEQFF
TGTGCCAGCAGCTCGACGACTGCTGGGACAGGGTACAATGAGCAGTTCTTC
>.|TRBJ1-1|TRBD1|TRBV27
CASKGTENTEAFF
TGTGCCAGCAAGGGGACAGAGAACACTGAAGCTTTCTTT
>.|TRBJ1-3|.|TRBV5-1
CASSLTGVGGNTIYF
TGCGCCAGCAGCTTGACCGGGGTTGGAGGAAACACCATATATTTT
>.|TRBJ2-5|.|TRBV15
CATSYRLQAQYF
TGTGCCACCAGCTACAGGCTCCAGGCCCAGTACTTC
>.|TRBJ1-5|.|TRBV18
CASASHTNQPQHF
TGTGCCAGCGCCAGCCATACCAATCAGCCCCAGCATTTT
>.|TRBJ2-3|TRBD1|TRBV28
CALHPGQGAPDTQYF
TGTGCCCTCCACCCCGGACAGGGGGCCCCAGATACGCAGTATTTT
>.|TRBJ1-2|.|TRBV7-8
CASSSTRQTNYGYTF
TGTGCCAGCAGCTCCACGCGGCAGACTAACTATGGCTACACCTTC
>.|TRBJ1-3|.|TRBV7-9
CASSLVAGVGNTIYF
TGTGCCAGCAGCTTAGTTGCAGGGGTCGGAAACACCATATATTTT
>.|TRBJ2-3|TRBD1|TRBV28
CASSLGGQGADTQYF
TGTGCCAGCAGTTTAGGGGGACAGGGAGCAGATACGCAGTATTTT
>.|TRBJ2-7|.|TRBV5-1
CASSLRAASEEQYF
TGCGCCAGCAGCTTGCGGGCAGCATCGGAGGAGCAGTACTTC
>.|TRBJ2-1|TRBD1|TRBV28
CASSNPGQGQFF
TGTGCCAGCAGTAATCCGGGACAGGGGCAGTTCTTC
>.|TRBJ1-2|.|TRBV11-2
CASSFLLFRDNYGYTF
TGTGCCAGCAGCTTCCTTCTTTTCAGAGATAACTATGGCTACACCTTC
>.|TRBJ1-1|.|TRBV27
CASSSSNVNTEAFF
TGTGCCAGCAGTTCCTCAAATGTGAACACTGAAGCTTTCTTT
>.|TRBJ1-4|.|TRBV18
CASSVLAENEKLFF
TGTGCCAGCTCAGTGTTGGCGGAAAATGAAAAACTGTTTTTT
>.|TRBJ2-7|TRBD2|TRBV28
CASSLMAGVSYEQYF
TGTGCCAGCAGTTTGATGGCGGGAGTGTCCTACGAGCAGTACTTC
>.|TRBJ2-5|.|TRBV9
CASSVAGVWETQYF
TGTGCCAGCAGCGTAGCGGGGGTCTGGGAGACCCAGTACTTC
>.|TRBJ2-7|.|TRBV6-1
CATTVEIYEQYF
TGTGCAACGACAGTGGAGATTTACGAGCAGTACTTC
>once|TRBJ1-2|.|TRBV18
CASSPLLGGYTF
TGTGCCAGCTCACCATTGTTGGGCGGCTACACCTTC
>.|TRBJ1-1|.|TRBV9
CASSVVPLTNTEAFF
TGTGCCAGCAGCGTAGTTCCCCTCACGAACACTGAAGCTTTCTTT
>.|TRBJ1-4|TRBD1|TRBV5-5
CASSLRTGGEKLFF
TGTGCCAGCAGCTTGAGGACAGGGGGGGAAAAACTGTTTTTT
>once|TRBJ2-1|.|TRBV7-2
CASSKVVGDEQFF
TGTGCCAGCAGCAAAGTGGTCGGGGATGAGCAGTTCTTC
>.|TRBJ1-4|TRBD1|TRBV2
CASSGQGGTNEKLFF
TGTGCCAGCAGTGGGCAGGGGGGAACTAATGAAAAACTGTTTTTT
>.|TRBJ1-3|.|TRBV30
CAWSVQWGTGNTIYF
TGTGCCTGGAGTGTACAATGGGGAACTGGAAACACCATATATTTT